The clone carrying this TCR beta chain has more than one count but fewer than ten. This CDR3 comprises 14 residues. Trimming took 2 bases from V and 8 from J, leaving 13 bases between them. Germline V gene sequence: CDR1 SGHDT, CDR2 YYEEEE. The source of the sample is a study of T cell responses to AZD1222 COVID-19 vaccine. The table came from immunoSEQ multiplex PCR; TCRdb's copy has only in-frame clones and leaves some out. The repertoire holds around 66,000 clones, with approximately 84% as singletons. The chain employs TRBV5-6 and TRBJ1-4, with D unresolved. The input for sequencing was peripheral blood, taken on day 0 of AZD1222 vaccination. The receptor was derived from an adult in good health. CDR3 in amino acids: CASSLSPPREKLFF. For the CDR3, the DNA is TGTGCCAGCAGCTTAAGCCCCCCACGGGAAAAACTGTTTTTT.